The clone carrying this TCR beta chain is judged medium-sized. Its antigen is as yet unknown. These data originate in a study of OX40 agonist ivuxolimab in advanced cancers. On the study more broadly: Dose-escalation patients were diagnosed with hepatocellular carcinoma, melanoma, renal cell cancer or head and neck cancer. Study results and caveats: Expanded clones tended on average to be more numerous among CD8+ T cells than CD4+. Among the least clonally expanded were partial responders at 0.1-3.0 mg/kg.

Losses at the gene ends were 7 bases for V and 6 bases for J; bases not matched to a gene: 11. The V gene's germline CDR1 is SGHNT and CDR2 YENEEA. The CDR3 covers 15 residues. Here immunoSEQ multiplex PCR was the method, and the copy in TCRdb shows in-frame clones only, minus some. The sample includes tens of thousands of clones, about 88% of them seen just once. This chain connects TRBV11-3 to TRBJ2-7; 11 bases are a match to TRBD2. The sequence came from an adult with an advanced solid tumor such as melanoma, head and neck, liver or kidney cancer. The specimen comprised CD4+ or CD8+ T cells sorted from blood, sampled in a trial of the OX40 agonist ivuxolimab. Here the CDR3 DNA reads TGTGCCAGCACTCGCGAGGGGACTAGCGGTACCGAGCAGTACTTC. Protein product: CASTREGTSGTEQYF.